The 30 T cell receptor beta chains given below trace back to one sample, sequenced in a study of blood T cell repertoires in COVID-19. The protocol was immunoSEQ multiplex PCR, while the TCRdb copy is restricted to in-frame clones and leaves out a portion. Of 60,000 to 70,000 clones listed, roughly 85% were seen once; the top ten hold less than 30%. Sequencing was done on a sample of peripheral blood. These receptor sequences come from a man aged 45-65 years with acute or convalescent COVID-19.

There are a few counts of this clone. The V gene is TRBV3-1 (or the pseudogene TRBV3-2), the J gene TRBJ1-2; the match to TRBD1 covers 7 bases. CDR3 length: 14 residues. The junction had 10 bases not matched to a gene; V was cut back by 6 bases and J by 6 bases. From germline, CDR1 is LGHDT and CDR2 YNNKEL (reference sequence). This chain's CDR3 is CASSWTGGQDGYTF. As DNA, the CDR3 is TGTGCCAGCAGTTGGACAGGTGGTCAGGATGGCTACACCTTC.

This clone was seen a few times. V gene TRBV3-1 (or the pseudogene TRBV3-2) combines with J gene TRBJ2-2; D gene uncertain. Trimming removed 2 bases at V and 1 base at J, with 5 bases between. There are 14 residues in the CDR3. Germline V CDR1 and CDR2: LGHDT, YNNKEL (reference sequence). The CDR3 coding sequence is TGTGCCAGCAGCCAACCGGGGAACACCGGGGAGCTGTTTTTT. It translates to CASSQPGNTGELFF.

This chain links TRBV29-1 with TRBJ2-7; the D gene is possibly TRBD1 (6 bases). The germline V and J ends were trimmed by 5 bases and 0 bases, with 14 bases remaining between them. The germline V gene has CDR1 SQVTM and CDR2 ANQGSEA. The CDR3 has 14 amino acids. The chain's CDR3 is CSVYPTGSSYEQYF. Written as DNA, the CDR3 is TGCAGCGTTTATCCGACAGGAAGCTCCTACGAGCAGTACTTC.

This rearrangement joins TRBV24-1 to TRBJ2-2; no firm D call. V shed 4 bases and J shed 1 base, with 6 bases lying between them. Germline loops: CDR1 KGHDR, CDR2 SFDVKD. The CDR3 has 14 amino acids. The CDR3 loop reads CATSDIQNTGELFF. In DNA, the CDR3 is TGTGCCACCAGTGACATTCAGAACACCGGGGAGCTGTTTTTT.

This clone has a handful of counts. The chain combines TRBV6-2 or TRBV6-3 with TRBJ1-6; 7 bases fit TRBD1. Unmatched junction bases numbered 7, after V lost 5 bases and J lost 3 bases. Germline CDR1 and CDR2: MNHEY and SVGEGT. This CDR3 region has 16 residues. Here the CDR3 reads CASSPGTDYYNSPLHF. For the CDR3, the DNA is TGTGCCAGCAGTCCCGGGACAGACTACTATAATTCACCCCTCCACTTT.

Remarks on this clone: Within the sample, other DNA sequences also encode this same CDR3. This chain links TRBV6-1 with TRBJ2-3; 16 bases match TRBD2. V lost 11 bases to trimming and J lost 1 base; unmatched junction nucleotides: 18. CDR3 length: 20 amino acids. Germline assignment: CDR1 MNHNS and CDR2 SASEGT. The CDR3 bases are TGTGCCCGCCGTGGGCCCCCGGGACTAGCGGGGGGGCGGGGCACAGATACGCAGTATTTT. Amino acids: CARRGPPGLAGGRGTDTQYF.

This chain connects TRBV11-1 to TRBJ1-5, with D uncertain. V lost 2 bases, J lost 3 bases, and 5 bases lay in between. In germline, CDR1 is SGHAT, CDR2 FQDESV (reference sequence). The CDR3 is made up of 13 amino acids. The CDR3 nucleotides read TGTGCCAGCAGCTTACAGTACAATCAGCCCCAGCATTTT. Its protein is CASSLQYNQPQHF.

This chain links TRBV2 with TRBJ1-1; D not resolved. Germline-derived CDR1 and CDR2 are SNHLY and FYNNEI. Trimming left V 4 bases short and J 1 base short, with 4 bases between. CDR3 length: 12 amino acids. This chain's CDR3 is CASSVRNTEAFF. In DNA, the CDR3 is TGTGCCAGCAGTGTGAGGAACACTGAAGCTTTCTTT.

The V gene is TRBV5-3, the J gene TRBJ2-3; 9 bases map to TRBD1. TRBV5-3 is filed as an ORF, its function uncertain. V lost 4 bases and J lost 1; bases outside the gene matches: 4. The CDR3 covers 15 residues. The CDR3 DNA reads TGTGCCAGAAGCGGCGGGGACAGGGGCACAGATACGCAGTATTTT. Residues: CARSGGDRGTDTQYF.

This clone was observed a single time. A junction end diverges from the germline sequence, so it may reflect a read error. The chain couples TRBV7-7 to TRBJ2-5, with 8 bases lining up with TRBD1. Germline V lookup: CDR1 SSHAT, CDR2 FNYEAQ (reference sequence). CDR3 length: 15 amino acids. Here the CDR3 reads CASSVDRRGRETQYF. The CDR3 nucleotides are TGTGCTAGCAGCGTAGACCGCAGGGGGCGGGAGACCCAGTACTTC.

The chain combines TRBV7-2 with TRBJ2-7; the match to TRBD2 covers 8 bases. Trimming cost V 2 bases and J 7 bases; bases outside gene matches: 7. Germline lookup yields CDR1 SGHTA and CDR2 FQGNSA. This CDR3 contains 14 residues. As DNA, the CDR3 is TGTGCCAGCAGCTTAACCCTGGCGGGGGGTGAGCAGTACTTC. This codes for CASSLTLAGGEQYF. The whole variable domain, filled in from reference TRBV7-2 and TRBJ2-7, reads GAGVSQSPSNKVTEKGKDVELRCDPISGHTALYWYRQSLGQGLEFLIYFQGNSAPDKSGLPSDRFSAERTGGSVSTLTIQRTQQEDSAVYLCASSLTLAGGEQYFGPGTRLTVT.

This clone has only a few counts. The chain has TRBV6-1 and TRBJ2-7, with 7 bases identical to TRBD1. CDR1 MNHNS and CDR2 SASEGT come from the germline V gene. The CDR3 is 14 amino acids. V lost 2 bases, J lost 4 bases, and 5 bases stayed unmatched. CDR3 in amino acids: CASSELPGGYEQYV. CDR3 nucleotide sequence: TGTGCCAGCAGTGAATTGCCAGGGGGTTACGAGCAGTACGTC.

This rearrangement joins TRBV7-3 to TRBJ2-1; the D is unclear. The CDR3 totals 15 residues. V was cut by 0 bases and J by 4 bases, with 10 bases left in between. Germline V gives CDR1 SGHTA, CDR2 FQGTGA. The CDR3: CASSLTPSLYNEQFF. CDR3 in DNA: TGTGCCAGCAGCTTAACCCCGTCACTATACAATGAGCAGTTCTTC. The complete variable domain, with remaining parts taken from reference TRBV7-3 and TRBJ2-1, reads GAGVSQTPSNKVTEKGKYVELRCDPISGHTALYWYRQSLGQGPEFLIYFQGTGAADDSGLPNDRFFAVRPEGSVSTLKIQRTERGDSAVYLCASSLTPSLYNEQFFGPGTRLTVL.

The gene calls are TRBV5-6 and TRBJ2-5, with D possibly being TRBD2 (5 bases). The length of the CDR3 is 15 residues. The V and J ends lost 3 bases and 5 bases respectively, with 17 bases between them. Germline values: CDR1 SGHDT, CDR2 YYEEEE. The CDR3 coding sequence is TGTGCCAGCAGCTCCCGAGGGCCCCTGGGGGAGACCCAGTACTTC. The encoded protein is CASSSRGPLGETQYF.

CDR3: CATSRGQEQPQHF. The CDR3 nucleotides are TGTGCCACCAGCAGAGGACAGGAACAGCCCCAGCATTTT. The J gene is TRBJ1-5, the V gene TRBV15; D possibly corresponds to TRBD1 (6 bases). Trimming stripped 1 base from V and 7 bases from J, with 8 bases between. Germline CDR1 and CDR2: LNHNV and YYDKDF (reference sequence). The CDR3 is 13 amino acids.

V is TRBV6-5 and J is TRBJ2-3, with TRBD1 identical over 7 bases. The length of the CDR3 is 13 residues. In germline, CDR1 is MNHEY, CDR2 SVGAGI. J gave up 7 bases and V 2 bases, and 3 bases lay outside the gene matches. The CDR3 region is CASSYGTANTQYF. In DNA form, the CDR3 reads TGTGCCAGCAGTTACGGGACAGCTAATACGCAGTATTTT.

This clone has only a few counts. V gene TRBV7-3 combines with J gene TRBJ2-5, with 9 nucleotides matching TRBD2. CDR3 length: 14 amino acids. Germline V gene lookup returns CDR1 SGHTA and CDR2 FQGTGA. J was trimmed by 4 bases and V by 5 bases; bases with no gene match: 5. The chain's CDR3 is CASSRTAGGETQYF. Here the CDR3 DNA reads TGTGCCAGCAGCCGCACAGCGGGGGGAGAGACCCAGTACTTC. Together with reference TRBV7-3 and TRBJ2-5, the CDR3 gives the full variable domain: GAGVSQTPSNKVTEKGKYVELRCDPISGHTALYWYRQSLGQGPEFLIYFQGTGAADDSGLPNDRFFAVRPEGSVSTLKIQRTERGDSAVYLCASSRTAGGETQYFGPGTRLLVL.

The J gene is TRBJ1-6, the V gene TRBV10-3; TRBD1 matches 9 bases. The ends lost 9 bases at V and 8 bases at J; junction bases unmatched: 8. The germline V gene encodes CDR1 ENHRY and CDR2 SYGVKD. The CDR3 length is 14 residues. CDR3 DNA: TGTGCCATAAACTCCCGGGACAGGGATTCACCCCTCCACTTT. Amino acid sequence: CAINSRDRDSPLHF.

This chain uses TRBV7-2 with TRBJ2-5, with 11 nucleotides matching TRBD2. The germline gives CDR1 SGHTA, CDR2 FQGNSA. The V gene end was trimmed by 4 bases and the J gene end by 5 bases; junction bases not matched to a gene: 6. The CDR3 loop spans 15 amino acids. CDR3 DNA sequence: TGTGCCAGCAGCTCTCTACTAGCGGGGGCGGAGACCCAGTACTTC. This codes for CASSSLLAGAETQYF.

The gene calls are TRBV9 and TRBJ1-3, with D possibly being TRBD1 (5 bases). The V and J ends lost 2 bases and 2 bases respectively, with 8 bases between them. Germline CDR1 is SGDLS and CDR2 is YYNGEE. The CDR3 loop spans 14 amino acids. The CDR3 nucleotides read TGTGCCAGCAGCGTCCAGGGAACTGGAAACACCATATATTTT. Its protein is CASSVQGTGNTIYF.

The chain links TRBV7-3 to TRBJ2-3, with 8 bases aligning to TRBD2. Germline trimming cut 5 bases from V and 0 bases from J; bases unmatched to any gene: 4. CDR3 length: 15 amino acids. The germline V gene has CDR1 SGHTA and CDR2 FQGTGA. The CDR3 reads CASSPLAGSTDTQYF. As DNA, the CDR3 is TGTGCCAGCAGCCCGTTAGCGGGGAGCACAGATACGCAGTATTTT.

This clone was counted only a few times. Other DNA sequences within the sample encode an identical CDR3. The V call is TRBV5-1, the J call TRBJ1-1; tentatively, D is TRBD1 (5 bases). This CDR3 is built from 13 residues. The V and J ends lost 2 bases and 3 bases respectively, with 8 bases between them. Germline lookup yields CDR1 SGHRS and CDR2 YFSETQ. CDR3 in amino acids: CASSFGGDTEAFF. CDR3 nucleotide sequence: TGCGCCAGCAGCTTCGGGGGAGACACTGAAGCTTTCTTT.

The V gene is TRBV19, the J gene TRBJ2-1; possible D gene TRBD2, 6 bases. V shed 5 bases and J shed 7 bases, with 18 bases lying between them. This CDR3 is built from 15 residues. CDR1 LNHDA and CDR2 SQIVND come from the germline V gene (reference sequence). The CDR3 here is CASSPLGTSFNEQFF. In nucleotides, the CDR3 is TGTGCCAGTAGTCCGCTAGGGACTTCCTTTAATGAGCAGTTCTTC.

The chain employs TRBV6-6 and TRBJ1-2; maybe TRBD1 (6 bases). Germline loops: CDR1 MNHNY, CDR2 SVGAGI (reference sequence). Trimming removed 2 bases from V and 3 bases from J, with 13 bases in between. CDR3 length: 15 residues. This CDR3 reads CASSYGGAEDYGYTF. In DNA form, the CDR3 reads TGTGCCAGCAGTTACGGGGGGGCGGAGGACTATGGCTACACCTTC.

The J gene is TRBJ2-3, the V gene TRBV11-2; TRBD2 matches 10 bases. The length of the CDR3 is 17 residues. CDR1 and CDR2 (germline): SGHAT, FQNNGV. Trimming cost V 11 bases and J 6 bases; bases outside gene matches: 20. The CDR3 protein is CASRGSKRGGQLDTQYF. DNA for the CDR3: TGTGCCTCTCGAGGGTCTAAGCGGGGGGGCCAATTGGATACGCAGTATTTT.

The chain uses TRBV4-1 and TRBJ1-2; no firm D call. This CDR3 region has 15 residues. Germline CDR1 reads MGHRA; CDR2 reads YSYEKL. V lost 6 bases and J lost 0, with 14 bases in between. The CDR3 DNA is TGCGCCAGCAGTGCCCCGGGGAGGGCTAACTATGGCTACACCTTC. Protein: CASSAPGRANYGYTF.

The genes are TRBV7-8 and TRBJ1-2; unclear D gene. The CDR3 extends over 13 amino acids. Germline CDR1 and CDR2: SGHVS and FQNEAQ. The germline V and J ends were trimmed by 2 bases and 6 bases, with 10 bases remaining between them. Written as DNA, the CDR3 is TGTGCCAGCAGCTTAACAGCTTGGGATGGCTACACCTTC. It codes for CASSLTAWDGYTF. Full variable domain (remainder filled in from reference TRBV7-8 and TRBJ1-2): GAGVSQSPRYKVAKRGQDVALRCDPISGHVSLFWYQQALGQGPEFLTYFQNEAQLDKSGLPSDRFFAERPEGSVSTLKIQRTQQEDSAVYLCASSLTAWDGYTFGSGTRLTVV.

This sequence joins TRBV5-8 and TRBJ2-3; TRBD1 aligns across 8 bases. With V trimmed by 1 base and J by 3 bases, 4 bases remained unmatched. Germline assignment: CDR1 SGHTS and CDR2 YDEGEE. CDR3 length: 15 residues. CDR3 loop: CASSLQGAATDTQYF. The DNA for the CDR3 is TGTGCCAGCAGCTTGCAGGGGGCAGCAACAGATACGCAGTATTTT.

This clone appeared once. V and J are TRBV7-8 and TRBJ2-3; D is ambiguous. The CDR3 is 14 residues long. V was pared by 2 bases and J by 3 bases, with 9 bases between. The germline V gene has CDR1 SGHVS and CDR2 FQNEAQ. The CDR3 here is CASSLTLETDTQYF. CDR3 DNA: TGTGCCAGCAGCTTAACACTGGAGACAGATACGCAGTATTTT.

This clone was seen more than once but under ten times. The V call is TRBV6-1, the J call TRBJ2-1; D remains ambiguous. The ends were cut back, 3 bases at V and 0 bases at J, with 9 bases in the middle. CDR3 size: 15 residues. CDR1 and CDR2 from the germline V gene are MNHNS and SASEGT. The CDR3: CASSEARSSYNEQFF. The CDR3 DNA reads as TGTGCCAGCAGTGAGGCCCGGAGCTCCTACAATGAGCAGTTCTTC.